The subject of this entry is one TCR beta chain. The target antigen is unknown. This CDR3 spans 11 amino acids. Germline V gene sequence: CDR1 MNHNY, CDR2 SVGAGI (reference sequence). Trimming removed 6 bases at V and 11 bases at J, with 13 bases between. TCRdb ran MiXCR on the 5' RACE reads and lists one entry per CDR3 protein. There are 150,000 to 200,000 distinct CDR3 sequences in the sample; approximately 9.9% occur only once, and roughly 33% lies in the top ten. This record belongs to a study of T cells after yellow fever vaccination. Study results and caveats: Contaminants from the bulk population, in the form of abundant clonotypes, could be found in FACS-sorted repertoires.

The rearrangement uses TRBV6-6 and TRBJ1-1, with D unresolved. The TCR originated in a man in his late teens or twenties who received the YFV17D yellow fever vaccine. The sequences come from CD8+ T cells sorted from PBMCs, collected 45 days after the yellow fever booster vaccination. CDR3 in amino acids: CASSTGMRAFF. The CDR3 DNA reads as TGTGCCAGCAGCACCGGGATGCGGGCTTTCTTT.